Following are 31 T cell receptor beta chains from one sample sequenced in a study of blood T cell repertoires in COVID-19 (dated by TCRdb to the early 2020s). The receptor library was made with the immunoSEQ multiplex PCR assay. Sourced from immuneACCESS, this table was stored by TCRdb with only in-frame sequences that have V and J called. A share of the clones is absent; for the studies checked, an unresolved V gene accounts for under half, and the remainder has no known explanation. For this sample there are tens of thousands of clones; more than 60% appear just once. The top ten hold more than 8% of the sample. Input material: peripheral blood. The receptor set was obtained from a human donor in a cohort sampled during active COVID-19.

This clone is medium-sized by share. The chain joins TRBV27 to TRBJ2-7, with TRBD2 matching over 9 bases. CDR1 and CDR2 from the germline V gene are MNHEY and SMNVEV (reference sequence). The CDR3 runs to 17 residues. J gave up 0 bases and V 0 bases, and 6 bases lay outside the gene matches. CDR3 loop: CASSLSQGSGSSYEQYF. CDR3 nucleotides: TGTGCCAGCAGTTTATCGCAGGGTAGCGGGAGCTCCTACGAGCAGTACTTC.

The chain combines TRBV28 with TRBJ1-4; D might be TRBD1 (6 bases). V was shortened by 8 bases and J by 0 bases, with 16 bases between the two germline ends. CDR1 and CDR2 from the germline V gene are MDHEN and SYDVKM. The CDR3 totals 16 residues. Here the CDR3 DNA reads TGTGCCAGCGGACAGCCCACAGGGCCAACTAATGAAAAACTGTTTTTT. The encoded protein is CASGQPTGPTNEKLFF.

Points on this clone: Germline is not matched at one junction end, which may reflect a read error. The chain employs TRBV27 and TRBJ2-7; 10 positions agree with TRBD1. Germline V lookup: CDR1 MNHEY, CDR2 SMNVEV (reference sequence). CDR3 size: 17 residues. The CDR3 nucleotides are TGTGCCAGCAGTATATCCCGGGGACAGGGGTTCTCCTACGAGCAGTACTTC. This translates into CASSISRGQGFSYEQYF.

The chain couples TRBV9 to TRBJ2-2; TRBD2 might be the D (6 bases). Looked up from germline, CDR1 is SGDLS and CDR2 is YYNGEE. Trimming removed 0 bases at V and 5 bases at J, with 11 bases between. The CDR3 extends over 15 amino acids. The CDR3 coding sequence is TGTGCCAGCAGCGTAGCCAGCGGGTTAACCGGGGAGCTGTTTTTT. Encoded protein: CASSVASGLTGELFF.

The chain joins TRBV28 to TRBJ1-4; 10 bases are a match to TRBD1. J was trimmed by 8 bases and V by 2 bases; bases with no gene match: 5. The CDR3 extends over 15 amino acids. From germline, CDR1 is MDHEN and CDR2 SYDVKM. The CDR3 spells CASSLGTGVGEKLFF. The CDR3 bases are TGTGCCAGCAGTTTAGGGACAGGGGTAGGAGAAAAACTGTTTTTT.

V is TRBV19 and J is TRBJ1-5, with TRBD1 as a possible D gene (5 bases). The CDR3 runs to 15 residues. Germline V CDR1 and CDR2: LNHDA, SQIVND (reference sequence). Between the trimmed V and J ends, which lost 7 bases and 0 bases, there was a span of 13 bases. The CDR3 here is CASTTQGHSNQPQHF. The CDR3 DNA sequence: TGTGCCAGTACCACCCAGGGCCATAGCAATCAGCCCCAGCATTTT.

The chain carries TRBV6-1 and TRBJ1-2; tentatively, D is TRBD1 (5 bases). Germline V lookup: CDR1 MNHNS, CDR2 SASEGT. V was cut by 2 bases and J by 8 bases, with 24 bases left in between. The CDR3 is made up of 17 amino acids. The CDR3 spells CASSELDGFGTQKGYTF. In DNA form, the CDR3 reads TGTGCCAGCAGTGAATTGGACGGATTCGGGACTCAAAAGGGCTACACCTTC.

The rearrangement joins TRBV27 to TRBJ1-2, with 7 bases fitting TRBD1. The germline CDR1 and CDR2 sequences are MNHEY and SMNVEV (reference sequence). This CDR3 has 14 residues. The junction had 4 bases not matched to a gene; V was cut back by 2 bases and J by 4 bases. The CDR3 nucleotides are TGTGCCAGCAGTTTAGGGGGACAGCCCTATGGCTACACCTTC. Translating gives CASSLGGQPYGYTF.

This chain joins TRBV3-1 (or the pseudogene TRBV3-2) and TRBJ2-5; D call uncertain. V was shortened by 1 base and J by 2 bases, with 8 bases between the two germline ends. Per germline, CDR1 LGHDT and CDR2 YNNKEL (reference sequence). The CDR3 consists of 14 residues. CDR3 loop: CASSQGTIQETQYF. The CDR3, as DNA: TGTGCCAGCAGCCAAGGAACTATACAAGAGACCCAGTACTTC.

The chain couples TRBV28 to TRBJ2-2, with D hard to call. Germline CDR1 and CDR2: MDHEN and SYDVKM. The V gene lost 3 bases and the J gene lost 4 bases, with 15 bases spanning the gap. The CDR3 has 16 residues. In nucleotides, the CDR3 is TGTGCCAGCAGTTTCTGGCGGCTAGTGACCACCGGGGAGCTGTTTTTT. Translation gives CASSFWRLVTTGELFF. The variable domain in full, completed from reference TRBV28 and TRBJ2-2, reads DVKVTQSSRYLVKRTGEKVFLECVQDMDHENMFWYRQDPGLGLRLIYFSYDVKMKEKGDIPEGYSVSREKKERFSLILESASTNQTSMYLCASSFWRLVTTGELFFGEGSRLTVL.

The chain employs TRBV5-1 and TRBJ1-1; perhaps TRBD1 as D (6 bases). From germline, CDR1 is SGHRS and CDR2 YFSETQ. Trimming removed 7 bases at V and 4 bases at J, with 17 bases between. This CDR3 is 14 amino acids long. CDR3 amino acids: CASARQGFGTEAFF. For the CDR3, the DNA is TGCGCCAGCGCACGGCAGGGGTTTGGCACTGAAGCTTTCTTT.

The CDR3 nucleotides read TGTGCCAGCTCCCCTTCGAGGGGGTCCTACAATGAGCAGTTCTTC. Its translation: CASSPSRGSYNEQFF. This chain links TRBV18 with TRBJ2-1; D perhaps matches TRBD1 (6 bases). Germline CDR1 reads KGHSH; CDR2 reads LQKENI. There are 15 residues in the CDR3. V dropped 6 bases and J dropped 1 base, with 13 bases sitting between them.

This clone was recorded once. This chain links TRBV29-1 with TRBJ2-7, with D perhaps matching TRBD2 (7 bases). CDR1 SQVTM and CDR2 ANQGSEA come from the germline V gene. The CDR3 spans 15 residues. V was cut by 6 bases and J by 3 bases, with 21 bases left in between. CDR3 region: CSVQKRGGGNYEQYF. DNA of the CDR3: TGCAGCGTACAGAAAAGGGGGGGAGGGAACTACGAGCAGTACTTC.

This clone came up once. The V and J genes are TRBV7-2 and TRBJ2-3; D gene uncertain. This CDR3 is 16 amino acids long. V dropped 1 base and J dropped 0 bases, with 11 bases sitting between them. Germline V lookup: CDR1 SGHTA, CDR2 FQGNSA. DNA of the CDR3: TGTGCCAGCAGCTTAGTGGGCGCGCCTAGCACAGATACGCAGTATTTT. The encoded protein is CASSLVGAPSTDTQYF. The full variable domain, completed using reference TRBV7-2 and TRBJ2-3, is GAGVSQSPSNKVTEKGKDVELRCDPISGHTALYWYRQSLGQGLEFLIYFQGNSAPDKSGLPSDRFSAERTGGSVSTLTIQRTQQEDSAVYLCASSLVGAPSTDTQYFGPGTRLTVL.

This rearrangement joins TRBV24-1 to TRBJ1-2, with a tentative D call TRBD1 (6 bases). Trimming took 6 bases from V and 4 from J, leaving 20 bases between them. The CDR3 spans 16 residues. Germline V gene sequence: CDR1 KGHDR, CDR2 SFDVKD. Here the CDR3 reads CATSSRTVGGTYGYTF. The CDR3 bases are TGTGCCACCAGTTCCAGGACAGTTGGGGGAACCTATGGCTACACCTTC.

The chain recombines TRBV27 with TRBJ1-1, with D uncertain. The V gene lost 3 bases and the J gene lost 1 base, with 15 bases spanning the gap. The CDR3 contains 16 residues. Looked up from germline, CDR1 is MNHEY and CDR2 is SMNVEV (reference sequence). This chain's CDR3 is CASSLITVQANTEAFF. Here the CDR3 DNA reads TGTGCCAGCAGTTTGATAACGGTTCAAGCGAACACTGAAGCTTTCTTT.

This clone appeared a few times. The V and J genes are TRBV9 and TRBJ2-1; 7 bases agree with TRBD1. The CDR3 has 15 residues. Unmatched junction bases numbered 5, after V lost 0 bases and J lost 5 bases. In germline, CDR1 is SGDLS, CDR2 YYNGEE. The DNA of the CDR3 is TGTGCCAGCAGCGTAGCATGGACAGGCAACAATGAGCAGTTCTTC. Translating gives CASSVAWTGNNEQFF. Looking up the rest from reference TRBV9 and TRBJ2-1 gives the full variable domain: DSGVTQTPKHLITATGQRVTLRCSPRSGDLSVYWYQQSLDQGLQFLIQYYNGEERAKGNILERFSAQQFPDLHSELNLSSLELGDSALYFCASSVAWTGNNEQFFGPGTRLTVL.

A few counts support this clone. The rearrangement joins TRBV2 to TRBJ1-2, with D maybe TRBD1 (6 bases). Looked up from germline, CDR1 is SNHLY and CDR2 is FYNNEI. There are 13 residues in the CDR3. Trimming stripped 2 bases from V and 6 bases from J, with 10 bases between. The CDR3 coding sequence is TGTGCCAGCAGTGAAAGGGCAGGGGATGGCTACACCTTC. Amino acid sequence: CASSERAGDGYTF.

This clone came up a few times. The chain combines TRBV4-1 with TRBJ1-4, with TRBD1 matching 9 bases. The CDR3 length is 17 residues. Germline CDR1 MGHRA, CDR2 YSYEKL. The junction had 10 bases not matched to a gene; V was cut back by 4 bases and J by 4 bases. The CDR3 spells CASSPGQGPAFNEKLFF. DNA for the CDR3: TGCGCCAGCAGCCCGGGACAGGGACCCGCCTTTAATGAAAAACTGTTTTTT.

The rearrangement uses TRBV29-1 and TRBJ2-1; 9 bases agree with TRBD1. CDR3 length: 12 amino acids. V lost 4 bases and J lost 6; bases outside the gene matches: 1. The germline gives CDR1 SQVTM, CDR2 ANQGSEA. CDR3 amino acids: CSVGQGGNEQFF. CDR3 DNA: TGCAGCGTTGGACAGGGGGGCAATGAGCAGTTCTTC.

This clone was observed once. The junction and the germline gene differ at one end; a read error may be behind it. The V and J genes are TRBV14 and TRBJ2-7; 9 bases match TRBD1. The CDR3 consists of 12 residues. Germline V lookup: CDR1 SGHDN, CDR2 FVKESK. CDR3 loop: CASSRGQGTPGF. As DNA, the CDR3 is TGTGCCAGCAGCCGTGGACAGGGGACGCCGGGTTTC.

This clone appeared a few times. CDR3 nucleotides: TGTGCCAGCAGCACGGGACTGGAGACCCAGTACTTC. It translates to CASSTGLETQYF. The gene calls are TRBV5-4 and TRBJ2-5, with D possibly matching TRBD2 (6 bases). Trimming removed 4 bases at V and 5 bases at J, with 9 bases between. CDR3 length: 12 residues. Germline V gene data show CDR1 as SGHNT and CDR2 as YYREEE (reference sequence).

This rearrangement joins TRBV10-3 to TRBJ2-5, with 10 bases fitting TRBD1. CDR3 size: 15 residues. Per the germline V gene, CDR1 is ENHRY and CDR2 is SYGVKD. J gave up 4 bases and V 4 bases, and 6 bases lay outside the gene matches. CDR3 DNA: TGTGCCATCAGTGCCCCGGGACAGGGGATAGAGACCCAGTACTTC. This translates into CAISAPGQGIETQYF.

This rearrangement joins TRBV6-5 to TRBJ1-6; TRBD1 might be the D (5 bases). With 6 bases removed from V and 4 bases from J, the gap between germline ends came to 10 bases. The CDR3 length is 14 residues. Per germline, CDR1 MNHEY and CDR2 SVGAGI. The CDR3: CASSLGLYNSPLHF. Written as DNA, the CDR3 is TGTGCCAGCAGCCTGGGACTTTATAATTCACCCCTCCACTTT.

CDR3 sequence reads: CASSQGPNTEAFF. The DNA for the CDR3 is TGTGCCAGCTCCCAGGGGCCCAACACTGAAGCTTTCTTT. This rearrangement joins TRBV12-3 or TRBV12-4 to TRBJ1-1, with D tentatively TRBD1 (6 bases). V lost 8 bases and J 2 bases, leaving 12 bases between the germline ends. The CDR3 is 13 residues long.

The chain couples TRBV7-2 to TRBJ1-5, with 11 positions matching TRBD1. The CDR3 spans 16 residues. The V and J ends lost 2 bases and 6 bases, in that order; junction bases with no gene match: 6. Germline loops: CDR1 SGHTA, CDR2 FQGNSA. The chain's CDR3 is CASSLTRTGGRQPQHF. The CDR3 DNA sequence: TGTGCCAGCAGCTTAACTAGGACAGGGGGCCGTCAGCCCCAGCATTTT.

The chain is built from TRBV24-1 and TRBJ2-2; D ambiguous. CDR3 length: 14 amino acids. Germline CDR1 and CDR2: KGHDR and SFDVKD. V lost 0 bases, J lost 2 bases, and 3 bases lay in between. CDR3 loop: CATSDLHNTGELFF. CDR3 sequence (DNA): TGTGCCACCAGTGATTTGCATAACACCGGGGAGCTGTTTTTT.

The rearrangement joins TRBV9 to TRBJ2-5, with D possibly being TRBD1 (5 bases). The CDR3 is made up of 17 amino acids. From germline, CDR1 is SGDLS and CDR2 YYNGEE. V lost 0 bases to trimming and J lost 1 base, with 16 bases between them. The CDR3, as DNA: TGTGCCAGCAGCGTAGGTCGCCGAAAGGGGTTCCAAGAGACCCAGTACTTC. Its protein product is CASSVGRRKGFQETQYF.

This chain joins TRBV11-3 and TRBJ2-1; TRBD2 aligns across 9 bases. Germline loops: CDR1 SGHNT, CDR2 YENEEA. There are 16 residues in the CDR3. J lost 13 bases, V lost 1 base, and 14 bases had no gene match. CDR3: CASSLGASGTTGTQFF. CDR3 bases: TGTGCCAGCAGCTTAGGGGCTAGCGGGACAACGGGTACCCAGTTCTTC.

V gene TRBV18 combines with J gene TRBJ2-5; 7 bases align to TRBD2. CDR1 and CDR2 from the germline V gene are KGHSH and LQKENI. CDR3 length: 17 residues. V lost 2 bases and J lost 5; bases outside the gene matches: 14. The CDR3 DNA sequence: TGTGCCAGCTCACCAGTTGCGGGAGAAGCGGACGGGGAGACCCAGTACTTC. Encoded protein: CASSPVAGEADGETQYF.

This clone has more than one count but fewer than ten. V and J are TRBV28 and TRBJ1-2; D remains ambiguous. V was clipped by 3 bases and J by 4 bases, with 15 bases between them. This CDR3 comprises 15 residues. Germline CDR1 is MDHEN and CDR2 is SYDVKM. The CDR3 loop reads CASSFSDFRGYGYTF. The CDR3 nucleotides are TGTGCCAGCAGTTTTTCGGACTTCCGGGGCTATGGCTACACCTTC.